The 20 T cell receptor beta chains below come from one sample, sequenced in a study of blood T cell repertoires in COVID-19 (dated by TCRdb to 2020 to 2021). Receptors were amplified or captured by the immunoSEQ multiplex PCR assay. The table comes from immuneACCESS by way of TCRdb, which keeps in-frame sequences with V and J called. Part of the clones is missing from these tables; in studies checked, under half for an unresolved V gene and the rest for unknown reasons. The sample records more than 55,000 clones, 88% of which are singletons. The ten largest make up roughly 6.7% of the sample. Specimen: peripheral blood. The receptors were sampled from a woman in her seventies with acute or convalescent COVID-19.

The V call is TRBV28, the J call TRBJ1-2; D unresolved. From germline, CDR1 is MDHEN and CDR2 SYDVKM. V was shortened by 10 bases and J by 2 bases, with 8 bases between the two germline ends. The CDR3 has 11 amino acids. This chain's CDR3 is CATGSNYGYTF. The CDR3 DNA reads TGTGCCACCGGTTCCAACTATGGCTACACCTTC.

CDR3 sequence: CASSDRGTEAFF. As DNA, the CDR3 is TGTGCCAGCAGCGACAGGGGCACTGAAGCTTTCTTT. J is TRBJ1-1 and V is TRBV5-4; 8 bases fit TRBD1. This CDR3 has 12 residues. V dropped 4 bases and J dropped 4; count of bases not matched to a gene: 0. Per the germline V gene, CDR1 is SGHNT and CDR2 is YYREEE (reference sequence).

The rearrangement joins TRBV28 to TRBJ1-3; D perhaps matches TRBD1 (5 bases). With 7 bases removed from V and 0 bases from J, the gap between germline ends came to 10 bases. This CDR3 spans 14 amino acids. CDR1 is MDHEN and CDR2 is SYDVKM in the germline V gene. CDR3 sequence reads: CASTRQFSGNTIYF. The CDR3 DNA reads TGTGCCAGCACTAGACAGTTCTCTGGAAACACCATATATTTT.

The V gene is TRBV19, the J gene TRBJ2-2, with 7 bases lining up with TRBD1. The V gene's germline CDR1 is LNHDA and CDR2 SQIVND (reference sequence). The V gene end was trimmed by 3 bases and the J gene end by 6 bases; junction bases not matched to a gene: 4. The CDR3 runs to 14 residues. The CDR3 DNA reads TGTGCCAGTAGTATGAGACAGGGCGCCGGGGAGCTGTTTTTT. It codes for CASSMRQGAGELFF.

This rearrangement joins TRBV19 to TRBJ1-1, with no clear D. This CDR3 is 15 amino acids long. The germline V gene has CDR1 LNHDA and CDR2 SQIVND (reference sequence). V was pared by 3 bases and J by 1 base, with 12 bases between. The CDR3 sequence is CASSMYGIQNTEAFF. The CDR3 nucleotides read TGTGCCAGTAGTATGTACGGGATTCAGAACACTGAAGCTTTCTTT.

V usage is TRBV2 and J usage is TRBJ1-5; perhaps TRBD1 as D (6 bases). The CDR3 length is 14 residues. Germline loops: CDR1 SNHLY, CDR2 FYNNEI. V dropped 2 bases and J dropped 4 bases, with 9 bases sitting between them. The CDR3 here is CASSEWTENQPQHF. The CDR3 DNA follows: TGTGCCAGCAGTGAATGGACAGAAAATCAGCCCCAGCATTTT.

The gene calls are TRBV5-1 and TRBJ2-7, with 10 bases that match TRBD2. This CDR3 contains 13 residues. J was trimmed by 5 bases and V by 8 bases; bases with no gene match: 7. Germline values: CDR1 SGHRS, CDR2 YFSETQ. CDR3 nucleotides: TGCGCCAGTAAGCGGGGGGGCCTGAACGAGCAGTACTTC. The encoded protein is CASKRGGLNEQYF.

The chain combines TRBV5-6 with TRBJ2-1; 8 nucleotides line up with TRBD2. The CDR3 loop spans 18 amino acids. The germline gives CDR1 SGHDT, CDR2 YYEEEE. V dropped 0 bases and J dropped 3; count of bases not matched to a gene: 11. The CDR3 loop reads CASSLEAGALSRYNEQFF. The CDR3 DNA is TGTGCCAGCAGCTTGGAAGCGGGAGCCCTATCGCGCTACAATGAGCAGTTCTTC. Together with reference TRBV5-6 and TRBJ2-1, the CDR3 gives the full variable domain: DAGVTQSPTHLIKTRGQQVTLRCSPKSGHDTVSWYQQALGQGPQFIFQYYEEEERQRGNFPDRFSGHQFPNYSSELNVNALLLGDSALYLCASSLEAGALSRYNEQFFGPGTRLTVL.

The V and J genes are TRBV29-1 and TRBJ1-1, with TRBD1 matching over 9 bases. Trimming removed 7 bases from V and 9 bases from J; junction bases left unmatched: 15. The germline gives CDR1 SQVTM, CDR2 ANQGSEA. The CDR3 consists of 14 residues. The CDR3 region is CSGTGGNGGDKAFF. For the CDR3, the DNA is TGCAGCGGTACAGGGGGCAATGGAGGGGATAAAGCTTTCTTT.

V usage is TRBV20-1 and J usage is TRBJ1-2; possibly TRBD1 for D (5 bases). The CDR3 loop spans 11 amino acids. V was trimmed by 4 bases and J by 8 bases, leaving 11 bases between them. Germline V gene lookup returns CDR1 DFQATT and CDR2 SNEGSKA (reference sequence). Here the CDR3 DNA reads TGCAGTGCTAACCCAGGGAACGGCTACACCTTC. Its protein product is CSANPGNGYTF.

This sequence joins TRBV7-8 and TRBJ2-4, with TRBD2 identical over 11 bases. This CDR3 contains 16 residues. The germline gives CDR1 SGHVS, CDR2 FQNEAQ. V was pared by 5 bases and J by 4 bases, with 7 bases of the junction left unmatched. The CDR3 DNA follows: TGTGCCAGCAGCCCAACTCTAGCGGGGGGAAAAAACATTCAGTACTTC. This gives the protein CASSPTLAGGKNIQYF.

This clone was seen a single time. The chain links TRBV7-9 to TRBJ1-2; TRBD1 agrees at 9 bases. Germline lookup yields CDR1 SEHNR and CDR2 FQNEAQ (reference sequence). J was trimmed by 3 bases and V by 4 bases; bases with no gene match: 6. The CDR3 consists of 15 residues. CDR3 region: CASSSRDRDHYGYTF. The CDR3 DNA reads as TGTGCCAGCAGCTCCCGGGACAGGGATCACTATGGCTACACCTTC.

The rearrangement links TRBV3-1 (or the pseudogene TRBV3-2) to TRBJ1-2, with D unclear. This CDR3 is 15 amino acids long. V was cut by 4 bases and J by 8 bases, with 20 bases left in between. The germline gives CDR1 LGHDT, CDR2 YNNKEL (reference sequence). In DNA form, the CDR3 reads TGTGCCAGCAGCCCCCGGCAAGGCAGAGGAGAGGGCTACACCTTC. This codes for CASSPRQGRGEGYTF.

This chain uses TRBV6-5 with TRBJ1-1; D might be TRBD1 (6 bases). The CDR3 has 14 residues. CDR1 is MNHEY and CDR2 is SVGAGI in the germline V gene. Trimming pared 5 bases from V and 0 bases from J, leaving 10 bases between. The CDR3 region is CASSKGQMNTEAFF. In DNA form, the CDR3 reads TGTGCCAGCAGTAAGGGACAAATGAACACTGAAGCTTTCTTT.

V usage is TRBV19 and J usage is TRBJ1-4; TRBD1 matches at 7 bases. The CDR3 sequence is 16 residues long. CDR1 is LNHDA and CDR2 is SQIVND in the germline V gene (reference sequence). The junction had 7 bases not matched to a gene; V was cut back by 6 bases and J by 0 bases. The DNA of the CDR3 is TGTGCCAGTAGGGAACAGGGGTTTGCAACTAATGAAAAACTGTTTTTT. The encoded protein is CASREQGFATNEKLFF.

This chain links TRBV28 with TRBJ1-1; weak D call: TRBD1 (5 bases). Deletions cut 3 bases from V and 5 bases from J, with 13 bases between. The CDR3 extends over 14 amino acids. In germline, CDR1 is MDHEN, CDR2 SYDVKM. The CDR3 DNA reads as TGTGCCAGCAGTTTTTTGGGGGGAGGGACTGAAGCTTTCTTT. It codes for CASSFLGGGTEAFF.

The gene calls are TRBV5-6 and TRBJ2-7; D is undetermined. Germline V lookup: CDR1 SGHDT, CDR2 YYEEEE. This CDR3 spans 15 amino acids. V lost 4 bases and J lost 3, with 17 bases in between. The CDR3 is CASSVRSLTLYEQYF. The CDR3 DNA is TGTGCCAGCAGCGTGAGAAGTTTAACCCTCTACGAGCAGTACTTC.

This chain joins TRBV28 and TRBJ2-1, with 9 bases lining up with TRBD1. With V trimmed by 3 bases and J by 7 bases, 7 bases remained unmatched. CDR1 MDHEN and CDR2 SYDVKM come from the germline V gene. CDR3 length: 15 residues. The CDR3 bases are TGTGCCAGCAGTTTCCGGGACAGGGTACAAAATGAGCAGTTCTTC. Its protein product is CASSFRDRVQNEQFF.

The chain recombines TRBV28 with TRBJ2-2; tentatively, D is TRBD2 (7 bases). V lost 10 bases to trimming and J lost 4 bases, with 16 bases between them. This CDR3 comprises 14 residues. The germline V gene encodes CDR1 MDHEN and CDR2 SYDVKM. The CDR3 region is CATLVGGGTGELFF. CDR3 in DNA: TGTGCCACATTAGTGGGAGGGGGCACCGGGGAGCTGTTTTTT.

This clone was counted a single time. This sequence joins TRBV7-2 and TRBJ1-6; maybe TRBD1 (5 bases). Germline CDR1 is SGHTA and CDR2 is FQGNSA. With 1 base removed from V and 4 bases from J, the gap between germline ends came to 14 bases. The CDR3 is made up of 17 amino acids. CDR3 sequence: CASSLGGRGTYNSPLHF. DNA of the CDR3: TGTGCCAGCAGCTTAGGAGGAAGAGGGACTTATAATTCACCCCTCCACTTT.